The subject of this entry is one T cell receptor beta chain. Antigen unknown. Germline-derived CDR1 and CDR2 are SGHNT and YYREEE (reference sequence). The trim removed 9 bases at V and 6 bases at J, leaving 9 bases unmatched. This CDR3 contains 14 residues. Libraries were prepared by immunoSEQ multiplex PCR; TCRdb keeps only in-frame clonotypes and omits some of them. The data contain around 120,000 clones, around 89% of them singletons. This sample was taken from a study of cytomegalovirus exposure and HLA in healthy donors. Overall study findings and caveats: TCR sequences were mostly rare, though some public TCRs occurred in many donors. The study designated some 180 TCR beta chains cytomegalovirus-associated. One later analysis, an examination of the roughly 130 validation repertoires, found that first-cohort TCR clusters tended to co-occur in them.

The chain couples TRBV5-4 to TRBJ2-1, with 10 positions matching TRBD2. This TCR was recovered from a man in his late teens or twenties in good health and CMV-seronegative. Sequencing used PBMCs. CDR3 sequence reads: CATLPSGRGNEQFF. CDR3 coding DNA: TGTGCCACCCTCCCTAGCGGGAGAGGCAATGAGCAGTTCTTC.